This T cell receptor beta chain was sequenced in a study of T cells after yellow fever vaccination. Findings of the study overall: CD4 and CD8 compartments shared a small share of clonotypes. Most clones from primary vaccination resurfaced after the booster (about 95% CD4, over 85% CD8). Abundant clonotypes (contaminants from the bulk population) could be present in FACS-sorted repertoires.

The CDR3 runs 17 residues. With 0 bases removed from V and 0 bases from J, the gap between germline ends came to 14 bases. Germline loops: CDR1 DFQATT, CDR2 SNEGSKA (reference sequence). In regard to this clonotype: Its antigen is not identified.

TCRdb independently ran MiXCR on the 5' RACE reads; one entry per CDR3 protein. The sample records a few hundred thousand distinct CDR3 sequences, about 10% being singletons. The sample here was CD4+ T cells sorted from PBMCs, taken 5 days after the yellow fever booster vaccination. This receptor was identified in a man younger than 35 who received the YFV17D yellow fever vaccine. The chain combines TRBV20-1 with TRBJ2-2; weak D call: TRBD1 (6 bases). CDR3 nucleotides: TGCAGTGCTAGAGATCTCCGGGACACCTCGAACACCGGGGAGCTGTTTTTT. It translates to CSARDLRDTSNTGELFF.